The 7 T cell receptor beta chains reported below all come from one sample, sequenced in a study of shared clonotypes between healthy human individuals (dated by TCRdb to 2018 to 2021). Receptors were amplified or captured by the immunoSEQ multiplex PCR assay. The table comes from immuneACCESS by way of TCRdb, which keeps in-frame sequences with V and J called. Part of the clones is missing from these tables; in studies checked, under half for an unresolved V gene and the rest for unknown reasons. The sample contains some 550,000 clones, roughly 97% of them found a single time. The ten most abundant clones make up 0.055% to 0.07% of the sample. The source material was naive CD4+ T cells sorted from blood. Interpreted using the paper, the cell subset or site label stands for: CD45RA+ positively selected. These receptors all come from a woman in her 30s in good health.

The chain combines TRBV5-1 with TRBJ1-4; TRBD1 matches at 9 bases. The germline V gene has CDR1 SGHRS and CDR2 YFSETQ. The CDR3 runs 15 residues. V shed 2 bases, J shed 8 bases, and the junction held 7 bases outside the gene matches. The CDR3 region is CASSFGDRDNEKLFF. CDR3 in DNA: TGCGCCAGCAGCTTTGGGGACAGGGATAACGAAAAACTGTTTTTT.

The chain couples TRBV4-2 to TRBJ2-7; D gene ambiguous. This CDR3 region has 13 residues. Per germline, CDR1 LGHNA and CDR2 YNFKEQ. V was pared by 1 base and J by 3 bases, with 7 bases between. DNA for the CDR3: TGTGCCAGCAGCCAAGCGGAGAACTACGAGCAGTACTTC. Amino acid sequence: CASSQAENYEQYF.

The J gene is TRBJ2-2, the V gene TRBV5-1, with D hard to call. The CDR3 length is 13 residues. Germline V lookup: CDR1 SGHRS, CDR2 YFSETQ. V dropped 2 bases and J dropped 4 bases, with 6 bases sitting between them. As DNA, the CDR3 is TGCGCCAGCAGCTTCACAGCCACCGGGGAGCTGTTTTTT. This gives the protein CASSFTATGELFF.

Regarding this clone: Other DNA sequences within the sample encode an identical CDR3. The gene calls are TRBV6-5 and TRBJ2-1, with TRBD1 matching 9 bases. There are 15 residues in the CDR3. V lost 6 bases to trimming and J lost 4 bases; unmatched junction nucleotides: 7. Per the germline V gene, CDR1 is MNHEY and CDR2 is SVGAGI. Here the CDR3 reads CASSSDRGTYNEQFF. The CDR3 DNA sequence: TGTGCCAGCAGCTCCGACAGGGGGACTTACAATGAGCAGTTCTTC.

CDR3 DNA: TGCAGCGTTCAGGGACAGGGTGTGGGCTATGGCTACACCTTC. Its translation is CSVQGQGVGYGYTF. This chain links TRBV29-1 with TRBJ1-2; 9 bases map to TRBD1. The length of the CDR3 is 14 residues. V was pared by 5 bases and J by 4 bases, with 8 bases of the junction left unmatched. Germline CDR1 is SQVTM and CDR2 is ANQGSEA.

The J gene is TRBJ1-5, the V gene TRBV2; the match to TRBD1 covers 7 bases. Germline assignment: CDR1 SNHLY and CDR2 FYNNEI. V gave up 3 bases and J gave up 3 bases; unmatched junction bases: 5. This CDR3 is built from 15 residues. The CDR3 DNA sequence: TGTGCCAGCAGTGAGTTTGGGACAGCCAATCAGCCCCAGCATTTT. Translation gives CASSEFGTANQPQHF.

The chain uses TRBV4-1 and TRBJ2-7; 11 nucleotides line up with TRBD2. With 6 bases clipped from V and 7 bases from J, the junction kept 8 bases outside the gene matches. Germline V CDR1 and CDR2: MGHRA, YSYEKL. The CDR3 has 14 residues. CDR3 DNA sequence: TGCGCCAGCAGTCTAGCGGGAGGTTCTGGTGAGCAGTACTTC. It yields the protein CASSLAGGSGEQYF.